Listed below are T cell receptor beta chains from one sample, sequenced in a study of cytomegalovirus exposure and HLA in healthy donors. Repertoires were generated with immunoSEQ multiplex PCR, while TCRdb's copy carries only in-frame clones and drops some. The sample has fewer than 200,000 clones, more than 75% seen once. The sample was PBMCs. The receptor source for this set is a girl less than two years old in good health and CMV-seronegative. Both conserved end residues are part of each CDR3. A D gene is named only where the DNA matches it firmly. Clone size is shown for a subset of rows, as once, few, many or a class of expanded clone.

TRBJ1-2	.	.	TRBV7-6	TGTGCCAGCAGCCCAGGGGTTTCTAACTATGGCTACACCTTC	CASSPGVSNYGYTF
TRBJ2-7	few	.	TRBV25-1	TGTGCCAGCAGTGAATCCACTTACGGCGAGCAGTACTTC	CASSESTYGEQYF
TRBJ2-4	.	TRBD1	TRBV2	TGTGCCACCCATGGGACAGGGAGGGCCAAAAACATTCAGTACTTC	CATHGTGRAKNIQYF
TRBJ1-2	.	TRBD1	TRBV29-1	TGCAGCGCCCGGGACAGGCGTGCCTATGGCTACACCTTC	CSARDRRAYGYTF
TRBJ1-1	.	TRBD1	TRBV27	TGTGCCAGCAGTTTACCGGACAGGGTATCTGAAGCTTTCTTT	CASSLPDRVSEAFF
TRBJ1-5	few	.	TRBV1	TGCACCAGCAGCCAGGTACCGGGATGTATGGACTATAGCAATCAGCCCCAGCATTTT	CTSSQVPGCMDYSNQPQHF
TRBJ2-7	.	TRBD1	TRBV23-1	TGCGCCAGCAGTCAATTCGCCCTACAGGGGGTCTCTGACTACGAGCAGTACTTC	CASSQFALQGVSDYEQYF
TRBJ1-2	few	TRBD1	TRBV10-3	TGTGCCATCAGCATGACAGGGGTCCAAGGGGATGGCTACACCTTC	CAISMTGVQGDGYTF
TRBJ2-3	.	TRBD2	TRBV4-3	TGCGCCAGCAGCCAAGGCGCTAGCGGGTCAGATACGCAGTATTTT	CASSQGASGSDTQYF
TRBJ2-5	.	TRBD2	TRBV5-1	TGCGCCAGCAGCGAGGGACTAGCGGAGACCCAGTACTTC	CASSEGLAETQYF
TRBJ2-2	.	.	TRBV7-9	TGTGCCAGCAGCTTACCGGGTTTGGTTTCCGGGGAGCTGTTTTTT	CASSLPGLVSGELFF
TRBJ2-4	.	TRBD2	TRBV30	TGTGCCTGGAGGGGGAAGCGGGAGTGGGGAGCCAAAAACATTCAGTACTTC	CAWRGKREWGAKNIQYF
TRBJ2-7	.	.	TRBV9	TGTGCCAGCAGCCCCAGCGAACGGGAACTGCAGTACTTC	CASSPSERELQYF
TRBJ2-7	.	TRBD1	TRBV12-5	TGTGCTAGTGGTTTTAAGGACAGGAGCGAATTTTCCTACGAGCAGTACTTC	CASGFKDRSEFSYEQYF
TRBJ2-7	once	.	TRBV19	TGTGCCAGTATGCCTAGCGAGTCCTACGAGCAGTACTTC	CASMPSESYEQYF
TRBJ2-7	.	TRBD2	TRBV18	TGTGCCAGCTCACCAGCGGGAGGGCGCTCCTACGAGCAGTACTTC	CASSPAGGRSYEQYF
TRBJ1-2	.	TRBD1	TRBV11-3	TGTGCCAGCAGCCTACCAGGGGGGAATAACTATGGCTACACCTTC	CASSLPGGNNYGYTF
TRBJ1-1	.	TRBD1	TRBV4-1	TGCGCCAGCAGCCAAGCGGGGAGGACAGGGGGTTCGTCTTTCTTT	CASSQAGRTGGSSFF
TRBJ2-7	.	TRBD2	TRBV5-6	TGTGCCAGCAGCGCTCTCCAGCGGGGGGAATCCGAGCAGTACTTC	CASSALQRGESEQYF
TRBJ2-7	.	.	TRBV6-1	TGTGCCAGCAGTGAAGCGGGGAGGGGGTACGAGCAGTACTTC	CASSEAGRGYEQYF
TRBJ2-2	once	TRBD2	TRBV11-2	TGTGCCAGCAGCTTCGCTAGCGGTGGGGTGGGCACCGGGGAGCTGTTTTTT	CASSFASGGVGTGELFF
TRBJ2-6	.	.	TRBV19	TGTGCCAGTAGTATCGCCCGTCCGGGCTCTGGGGCCAACGTCCTGACTTTC	CASSIARPGSGANVLTF
TRBJ2-3	.	TRBD2	TRBV5-1	TGCGCCAGCAGCTTGGGGTCTAGCGGGGGGGCAGATACGCAGTATTTT	CASSLGSSGGADTQYF
TRBJ2-3	.	TRBD2	TRBV10-3	TGTGCCATCAGACTAGCGGGGGGGCCTTCAGATACGCAGTATTTT	CAIRLAGGPSDTQYF
TRBJ2-1	.	.	TRBV5-1	TGCGCCAGCAGCTTGACAGGAAGGGATTACAATGAGCAGTTCTTC	CASSLTGRDYNEQFF
TRBJ1-4	.	.	TRBV4-1	TGCGCCAGCAGCCGGCAGACTAATGAAAAACTGTTTTTT	CASSRQTNEKLFF
TRBJ2-3	once	TRBD1	TRBV19	TGTGCCAGTAGTGTCACAGGGGGCGCAACAGATACGCAGTATTTT	CASSVTGGATDTQYF
TRBJ1-1	.	.	TRBV5-8	TGTGCCAGCAGCGGGAGGGGTGTCCGGAACACTGAAGCTTTCTTT	CASSGRGVRNTEAFF
TRBJ2-3	once	TRBD2	TRBV4-1	TGCGCCAGCAGTTTCGGACTAGCGGGGATCACAGATACGCAGTATTTT	CASSFGLAGITDTQYF
TRBJ2-7	.	TRBD2	TRBV27	TGTGCCAGCAGTTTTAGCGGGGAGTCGGATAAGCAGTACTTC	CASSFSGESDKQYF
TRBJ2-3	.	.	TRBV6-5	TGTGCCAGCGGAGAAGATACGCAGTATTTT	CASGEDTQYF
TRBJ2-1	few	.	TRBV6-5	TGTGCCAGCAGTTACCACCGGAGCTTGAATGAGCAGTTCTTC	CASSYHRSLNEQFF
TRBJ2-7	.	TRBD2	TRBV6-6	TGTGCCAGCAGCGCCACTCTAGCGGGGTGGGATTACGAGCAGTACTTC	CASSATLAGWDYEQYF
TRBJ2-1	.	TRBD2	TRBV28	TGTGCCAGCAGTTCCTCCGGGACTAGGCACTACACGGAGCAGTTCTTC	CASSSSGTRHYTEQFF
TRBJ2-7	few	.	TRBV6-1	TGTGCCAGCAGTGATGCCCCCAGAGGACTACTCTCCTACGAGCAGTACTTC	CASSDAPRGLLSYEQYF
TRBJ2-1	.	.	TRBV7-6	TGTGCCAGCAGCTCCAAGCTGGGCAAGAATGAGCAGTTCTTC	CASSSKLGKNEQFF
TRBJ2-3	.	TRBD2	TRBV5-4	TGTGCCAGCAGCCCGGGACTAGCGGGCACAGATACGCAGTATTTT	CASSPGLAGTDTQYF
TRBJ2-1	.	TRBD2	TRBV7-6	TGTGCCAGCAGCTCCGTTTACCGGGAGGCTACCTACAATGAGCAGTTCTTC	CASSSVYREATYNEQFF
TRBJ2-7	once	.	TRBV10-3	TGTGCCATCAGTGAGTCGAGGCGGAGCGAGCAGTACTTC	CAISESRRSEQYF
TRBJ2-3	.	.	TRBV7-3	TGTGCCAGCAGCTCAAAAACAGGGTTGATAGATACGCAGTATTTT	CASSSKTGLIDTQYF
TRBJ1-1	few	.	TRBV18	TGTGCCAGCTCACGCGAGGGGGACACTGAAGCTTTCTTT	CASSREGDTEAFF
TRBJ1-5	.	.	TRBV5-6	TGTGCCAGCAGCTTGGCAGGGGTTCGGCAGCCCCAGCATTTT	CASSLAGVRQPQHF
TRBJ1-2	.	.	TRBV7-3	TGTGCCAGCAGCCTCGGGGGGGGGAGAGGCTACACCTTC	CASSLGGGRGYTF
TRBJ2-2	.	.	TRBV15	TGTGCCACCAGCCGAGACTTGAACACCGGGGAGCTGTTTTTT	CATSRDLNTGELFF
TRBJ2-1	.	TRBD2	TRBV5-8	TGTGCCAGCAGCTTTAGCGGGGGCACCTACAATGAGCAGTTCTTC	CASSFSGGTYNEQFF